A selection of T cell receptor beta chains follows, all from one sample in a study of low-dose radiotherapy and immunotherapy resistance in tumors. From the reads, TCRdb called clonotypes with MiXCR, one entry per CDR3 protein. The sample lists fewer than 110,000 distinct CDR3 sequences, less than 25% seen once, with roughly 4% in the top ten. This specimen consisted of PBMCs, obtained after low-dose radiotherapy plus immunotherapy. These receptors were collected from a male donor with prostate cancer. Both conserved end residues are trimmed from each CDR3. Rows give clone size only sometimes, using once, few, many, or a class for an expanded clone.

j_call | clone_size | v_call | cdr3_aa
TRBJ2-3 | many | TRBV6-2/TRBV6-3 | ASSPQDYRDTQY
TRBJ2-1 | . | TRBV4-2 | ASSQGRGTGRNEQF